A selection of T cell receptor beta chains follows, all from one sample in a study of blood T cell repertoires in COVID-19. Libraries were prepared by immunoSEQ multiplex PCR; TCRdb keeps only in-frame clonotypes and omits some of them. The repertoire holds about 210,000 clones, around 84% seen once, with approximately 2.9% in the top ten. The source material was peripheral blood. The source of these receptors is a man aged 55 to 70 with acute or convalescent COVID-19. CDR3s leave out the opening cysteine and the closing phenylalanine or tryptophan. Fields, in order: J gene, V gene, CDR3 protein.

j_gene: TRBJ2-7; v_gene: TRBV23-1; CDR3aa: ASSQPGTGSSYEQY
j_gene: TRBJ2-2; v_gene: TRBV5-1; CDR3aa: ASSLRDRGHGGGELF
j_gene: TRBJ1-1; v_gene: TRBV5-1; CDR3aa: ASSPRGQGNTEAF
j_gene: TRBJ2-3; v_gene: TRBV19; CDR3aa: ASSTTGRGTPDTQY
j_gene: TRBJ2-1; v_gene: TRBV11-2; CDR3aa: ASSATRFGDEQF
j_gene: TRBJ1-1; v_gene: TRBV5-1; CDR3aa: ASSVGTANTEAF
j_gene: TRBJ1-4; v_gene: TRBV7-9; CDR3aa: ASSDREIAGEKLF
j_gene: TRBJ2-7; v_gene: TRBV4-3; CDR3aa: ASSQAGTASYEQY
j_gene: TRBJ2-5; v_gene: TRBV5-1; CDR3aa: ASSLDGRGGETQY
j_gene: TRBJ2-3; v_gene: TRBV11-1; CDR3aa: ASSHPSGGAIDTQY
j_gene: TRBJ1-2; v_gene: TRBV5-1; CDR3aa: ASSTTTSNYGYT
j_gene: TRBJ1-5; v_gene: TRBV7-8; CDR3aa: ASSSTGFNQPQH
j_gene: TRBJ2-7; v_gene: TRBV2; CDR3aa: ATGGGTGGGYEQY
j_gene: TRBJ1-1; v_gene: TRBV7-2; CDR3aa: ASSPYGAGGNTEAF
j_gene: TRBJ2-2; v_gene: TRBV29-1; CDR3aa: SARVGGNTGELF
j_gene: TRBJ1-1; v_gene: TRBV30; CDR3aa: AWSVLGRDRGDTEAF
j_gene: TRBJ2-5; v_gene: TRBV9; CDR3aa: ASSVAAGRQETQY
j_gene: TRBJ1-1; v_gene: TRBV5-1; CDR3aa: ASSGETLNTEAF
j_gene: TRBJ2-3; v_gene: TRBV7-3; CDR3aa: ASSFRQGPDTQY
j_gene: TRBJ1-2; v_gene: TRBV6-5; CDR3aa: ASHDVTDRRT
j_gene: TRBJ2-4; v_gene: TRBV15; CDR3aa: ATSRDRGGTGLAKNIQY
j_gene: TRBJ2-7; v_gene: TRBV2; CDR3aa: ASSGTGGSYEQY
j_gene: TRBJ1-1; v_gene: TRBV5-1; CDR3aa: ASSGSTGNTEAF
j_gene: TRBJ2-5; v_gene: TRBV4-2; CDR3aa: ASSQDWGAKETQY
j_gene: TRBJ2-7; v_gene: TRBV11-2; CDR3aa: ASSLNLLAGGSSD